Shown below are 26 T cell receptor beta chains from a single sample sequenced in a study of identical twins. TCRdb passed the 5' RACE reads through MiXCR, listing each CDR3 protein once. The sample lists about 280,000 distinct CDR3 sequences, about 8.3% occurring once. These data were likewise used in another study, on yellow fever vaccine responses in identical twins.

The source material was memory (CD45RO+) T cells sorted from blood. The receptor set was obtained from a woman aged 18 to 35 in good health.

The CDR3 bases are TGTGCCAGCAGCTTAGATCGGGGGATGGAGGAGACCCAGTACTTC. Protein: CASSLDRGMEETQYF. The rearrangement uses TRBV7-9 and TRBJ2-5, with a weak D call TRBD2 (6 bases). V gave up 1 base and J gave up 5 bases, with 14 bases separating them. Germline V CDR1 and CDR2: SEHNR, FQNEAQ (reference sequence). This CDR3 comprises 15 residues.

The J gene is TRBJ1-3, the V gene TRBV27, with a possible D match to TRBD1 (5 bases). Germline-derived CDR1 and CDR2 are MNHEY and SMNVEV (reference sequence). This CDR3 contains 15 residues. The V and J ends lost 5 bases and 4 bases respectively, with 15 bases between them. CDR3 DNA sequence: TGTGCCAGCAGTGATCAAGGGGCGTTCGGAAACACCATATATTTT. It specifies CASSDQGAFGNTIYF.

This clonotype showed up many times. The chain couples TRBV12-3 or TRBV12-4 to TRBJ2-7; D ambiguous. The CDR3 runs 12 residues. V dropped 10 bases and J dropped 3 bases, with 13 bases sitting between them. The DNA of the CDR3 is TGTGCCAACCATTCGGTACTCTACGAGCAGTACTTC. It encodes CANHSVLYEQYF.

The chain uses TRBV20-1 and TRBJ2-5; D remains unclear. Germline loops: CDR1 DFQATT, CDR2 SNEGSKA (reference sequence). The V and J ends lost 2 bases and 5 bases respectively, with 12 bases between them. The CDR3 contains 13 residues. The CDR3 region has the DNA TGCAGTGCTAGATCTGAGAGGTGGGAGACCCAGTACTTC. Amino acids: CSARSERWETQYF.

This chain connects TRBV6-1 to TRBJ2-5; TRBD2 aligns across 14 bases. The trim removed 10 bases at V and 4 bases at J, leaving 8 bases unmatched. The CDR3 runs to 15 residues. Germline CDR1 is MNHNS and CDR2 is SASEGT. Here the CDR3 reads CATYSGTSGRETQYF. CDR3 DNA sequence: TGTGCCACCTATTCCGGGACTAGCGGGAGAGAGACCCAGTACTTC.

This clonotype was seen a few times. The CDR3 bases are TGTGCCAGCAGCCGGGAAGATCAGGGGGCGAACAATTCACCCCTCCACTTT. It translates to CASSREDQGANNSPLHF. The chain couples TRBV4-2 to TRBJ1-6; 8 bases agree with TRBD1. The CDR3 runs 17 residues. J gave up 7 bases and V 4 bases, and 12 bases lay outside the gene matches. Germline V gene data show CDR1 as LGHNA and CDR2 as YNFKEQ.

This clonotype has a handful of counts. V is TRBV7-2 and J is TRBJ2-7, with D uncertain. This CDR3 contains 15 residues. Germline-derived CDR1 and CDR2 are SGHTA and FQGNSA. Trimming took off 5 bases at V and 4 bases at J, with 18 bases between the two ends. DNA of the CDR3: TGTGCCAGCAGCCCCGTCGGCGGAGCCCTTTACGAGCAGTACTTC. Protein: CASSPVGGALYEQYF.

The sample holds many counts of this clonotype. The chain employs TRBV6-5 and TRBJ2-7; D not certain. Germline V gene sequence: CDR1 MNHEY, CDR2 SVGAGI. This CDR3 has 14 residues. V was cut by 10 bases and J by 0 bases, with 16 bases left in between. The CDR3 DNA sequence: TGTGCCACCAGATATGCGGATCTCTCCTACGAGCAGTACTTC. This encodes CATRYADLSYEQYF.

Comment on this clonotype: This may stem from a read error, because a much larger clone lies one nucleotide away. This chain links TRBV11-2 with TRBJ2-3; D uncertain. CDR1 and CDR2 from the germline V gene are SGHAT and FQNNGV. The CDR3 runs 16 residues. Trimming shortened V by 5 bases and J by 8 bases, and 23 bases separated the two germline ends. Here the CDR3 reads CASSEQLGSDRGTQYF. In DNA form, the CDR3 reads TGTGCCAGCAGCGAGCAGTTGGGCAGTGATAGAGGTACGCAGTATTTT.

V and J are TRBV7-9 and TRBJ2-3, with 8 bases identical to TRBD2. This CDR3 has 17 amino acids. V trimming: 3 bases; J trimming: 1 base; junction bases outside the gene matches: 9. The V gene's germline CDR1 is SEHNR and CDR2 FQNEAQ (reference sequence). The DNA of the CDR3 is TGTGCCAGCAGCTTGGTGGTAGCGGGATGGGGCACAGATACGCAGTATTTT. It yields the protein CASSLVVAGWGTDTQYF. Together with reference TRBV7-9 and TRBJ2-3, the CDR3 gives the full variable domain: DTGVSQNPRHKITKRGQNVTFRCDPISEHNRLYWYRQTLGQGPEFLTYFQNEAQLEKSRLLSDRFSAERPKGSFSTLEIQRTEQGDSAMYLCASSLVVAGWGTDTQYFGPGTRLTVL.

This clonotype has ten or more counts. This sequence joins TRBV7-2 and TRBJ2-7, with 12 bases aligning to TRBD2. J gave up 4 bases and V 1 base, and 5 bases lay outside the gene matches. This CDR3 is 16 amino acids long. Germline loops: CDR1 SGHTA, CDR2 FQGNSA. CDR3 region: CASSLGWTSGVYEQYF. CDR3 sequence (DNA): TGTGCCAGCAGCTTAGGGTGGACTAGCGGGGTGTACGAGCAGTACTTC.

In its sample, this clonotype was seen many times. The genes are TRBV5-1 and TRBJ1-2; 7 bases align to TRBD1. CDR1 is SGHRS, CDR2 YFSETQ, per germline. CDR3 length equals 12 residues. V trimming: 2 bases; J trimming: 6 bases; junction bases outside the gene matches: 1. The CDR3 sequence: CASSFQGDGYTF. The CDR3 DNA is TGCGCCAGCAGCTTTCAGGGGGATGGCTACACCTTC.

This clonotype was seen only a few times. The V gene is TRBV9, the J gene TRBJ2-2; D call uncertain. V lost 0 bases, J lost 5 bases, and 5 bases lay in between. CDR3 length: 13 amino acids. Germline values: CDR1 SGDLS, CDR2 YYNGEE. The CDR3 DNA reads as TGTGCCAGCAGCGTAGCTCCTACCGGGGAGCTGTTTTTT. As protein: CASSVAPTGELFF.

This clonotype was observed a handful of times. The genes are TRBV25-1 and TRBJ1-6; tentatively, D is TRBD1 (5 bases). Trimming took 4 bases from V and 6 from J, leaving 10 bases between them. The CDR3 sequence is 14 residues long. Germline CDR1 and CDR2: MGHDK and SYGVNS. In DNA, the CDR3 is TGTGCCAGCAGTGGGTACAGGTCTAATTCACCCCTCCACTTT. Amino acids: CASSGYRSNSPLHF.

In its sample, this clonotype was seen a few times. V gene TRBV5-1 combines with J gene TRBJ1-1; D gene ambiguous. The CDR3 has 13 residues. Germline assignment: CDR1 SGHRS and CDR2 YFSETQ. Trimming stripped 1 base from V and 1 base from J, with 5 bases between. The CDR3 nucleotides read TGCGCCAGCAGCTTGCCGCCGAACACTGAAGCTTTCTTT. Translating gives CASSLPPNTEAFF.

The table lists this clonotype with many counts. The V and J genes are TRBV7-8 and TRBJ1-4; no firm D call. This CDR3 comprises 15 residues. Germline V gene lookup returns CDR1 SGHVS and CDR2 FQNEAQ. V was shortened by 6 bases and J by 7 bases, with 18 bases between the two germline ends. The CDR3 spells CASSLWASVAEKLFF. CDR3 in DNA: TGTGCCAGCAGTTTGTGGGCATCCGTCGCTGAAAAACTGTTTTTT.

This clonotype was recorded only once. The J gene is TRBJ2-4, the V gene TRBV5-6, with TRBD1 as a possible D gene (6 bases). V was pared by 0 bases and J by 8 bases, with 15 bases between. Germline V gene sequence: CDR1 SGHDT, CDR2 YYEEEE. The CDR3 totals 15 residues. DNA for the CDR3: TGTGCCAGCAGCTTGGGGGGGCCTTATCCCTACATTCAGTACTTC. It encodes CASSLGGPYPYIQYF.

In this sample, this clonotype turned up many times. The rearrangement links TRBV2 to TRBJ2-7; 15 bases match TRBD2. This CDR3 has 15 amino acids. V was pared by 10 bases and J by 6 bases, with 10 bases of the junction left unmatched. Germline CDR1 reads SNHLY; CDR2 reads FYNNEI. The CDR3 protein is CATHPGTSGRSEQYF. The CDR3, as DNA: TGTGCCACCCATCCCGGGACTAGCGGGAGGAGCGAGCAGTACTTC.

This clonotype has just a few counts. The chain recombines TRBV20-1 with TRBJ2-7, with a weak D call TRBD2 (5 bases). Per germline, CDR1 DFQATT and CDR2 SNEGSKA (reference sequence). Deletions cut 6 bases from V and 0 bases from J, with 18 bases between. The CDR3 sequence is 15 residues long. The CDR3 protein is CSAGFGGRDSYEQYF. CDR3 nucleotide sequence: TGCAGTGCGGGATTCGGCGGGCGAGACTCCTACGAGCAGTACTTC.

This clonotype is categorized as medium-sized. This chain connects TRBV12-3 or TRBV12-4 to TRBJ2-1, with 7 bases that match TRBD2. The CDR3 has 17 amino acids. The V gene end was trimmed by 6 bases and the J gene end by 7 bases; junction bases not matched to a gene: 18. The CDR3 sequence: CASSRKQLASLGNEQFF. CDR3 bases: TGTGCCAGCAGCCGAAAACAACTAGCGAGCTTAGGGAATGAGCAGTTCTTC.

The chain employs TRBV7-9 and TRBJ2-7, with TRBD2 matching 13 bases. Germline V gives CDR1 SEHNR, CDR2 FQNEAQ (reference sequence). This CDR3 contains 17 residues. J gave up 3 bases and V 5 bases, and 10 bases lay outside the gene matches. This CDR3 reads CASSPEAGLAGSYEQYF. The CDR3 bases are TGTGCCAGCAGCCCCGAAGCGGGACTAGCGGGAAGCTACGAGCAGTACTTC.

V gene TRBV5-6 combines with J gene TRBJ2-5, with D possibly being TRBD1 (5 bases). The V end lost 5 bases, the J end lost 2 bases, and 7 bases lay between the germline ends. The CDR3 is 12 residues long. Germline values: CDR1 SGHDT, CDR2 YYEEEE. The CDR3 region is CASRDRQETQYF. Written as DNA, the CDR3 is TGTGCCAGCAGAGACAGACAAGAGACCCAGTACTTC.

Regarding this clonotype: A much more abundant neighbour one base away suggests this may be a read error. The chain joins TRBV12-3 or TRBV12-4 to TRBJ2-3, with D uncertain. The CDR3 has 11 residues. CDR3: CASASRDTQFF. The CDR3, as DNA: TGTGCCAGCGCTTCGAGAGATACGCAGTTTTTT.

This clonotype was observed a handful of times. The CDR3 sequence: CASKKLADTQETQYF. The CDR3 DNA follows: TGTGCCAGCAAGAAACTAGCGGACACTCAAGAGACCCAGTACTTC. The V call is TRBV2, the J call TRBJ2-5; 8 bases agree with TRBD2. This CDR3 spans 15 amino acids. Germline values: CDR1 SNHLY, CDR2 FYNNEI. J lost 2 bases, V lost 7 bases, and 9 bases had no gene match.

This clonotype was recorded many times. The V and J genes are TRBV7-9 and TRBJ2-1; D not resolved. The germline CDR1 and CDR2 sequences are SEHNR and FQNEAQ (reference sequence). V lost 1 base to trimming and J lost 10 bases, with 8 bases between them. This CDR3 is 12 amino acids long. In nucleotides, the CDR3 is TGTGCCAGCAGCTTAGACGTCGGGGAGCAGTTCTTC. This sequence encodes CASSLDVGEQFF. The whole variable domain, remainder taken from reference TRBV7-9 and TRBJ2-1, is DTGVSQNPRHKITKRGQNVTFRCDPISEHNRLYWYRQTLGQGPEFLTYFQNEAQLEKSRLLSDRFSAERPKGSFSTLEIQRTEQGDSAMYLCASSLDVGEQFFGPGTRLTVL.

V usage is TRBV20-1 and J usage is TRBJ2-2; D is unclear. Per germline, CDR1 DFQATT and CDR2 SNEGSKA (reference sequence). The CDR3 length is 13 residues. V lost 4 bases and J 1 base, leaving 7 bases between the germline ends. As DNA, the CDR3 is TGCAGTGCTACTAGAGGGAACACCGGGGAGCTGTTTTTT. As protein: CSATRGNTGELFF.